This T cell receptor beta chain was sequenced during a study of metastatic and nonmetastatic thyroid tumors. Study-wide context: Repertoire data that came from the blood and tumor or nodule tissue of malignant and benign thyroid patients were compared. The study, taken as a whole, reports: The study reportedly found significantly higher TCR beta diversity in malignant thyroid tumors than benign nodules, in blood and tumor.

Only a few counts were recorded for this clone. Antigen unknown. Germline V CDR1 and CDR2: MNHGY, SVAAGI. CDR3 length equals 15 residues. The V and J ends lost 2 bases and 3 bases respectively, with 10 bases between them. In the authors' workflow: A papillary thyroid cancer distant-metastasis classifier was built from CDR3 differences across clinicopathological groups. TCRdb re-clonotyped the PCR reads through MiXCR. TCRdb, not the authors, supplied the V and J calls. Of about 25,000 clones listed, less than 25% are singletons. Prior to thyroid surgery, none of the patients had received any treatment. The sample comprised blood. V is TRBV6-9 and J is TRBJ2-2, with D uncertain. The receptor was derived from a female donor with papillary thyroid cancer or a benign thyroid nodule (not recorded which). Some clones in this sample may be carry-over from other donors' samples. CDR3 in amino acids: CASSYQVRDTGELFF. The DNA of the CDR3 is TGTGCCAGCAGTTATCAGGTCCGGGACACCGGGGAGCTGTTTTTT.